This passage covers 20 T cell receptor beta chains from one sample sequenced in a study of OX40 agonist ivuxolimab in advanced cancers. Libraries were prepared by immunoSEQ multiplex PCR; TCRdb keeps only in-frame clonotypes and omits some of them. The table has about 99,000 clones, 90% to 97% seen once; the top ten hold 2%. The sample in question was CD4+ or CD8+ T cells sorted from blood, obtained in a trial of the OX40 agonist ivuxolimab. These TCRs come from an adult with an advanced solid tumor such as melanoma, head and neck, liver or kidney cancer.

The chain recombines TRBV27 with TRBJ2-7; D possibly uses TRBD1 or TRBD2 (5 bases each). Germline V gene data show CDR1 as MNHEY and CDR2 as SMNVEV (reference sequence). The CDR3 runs to 13 residues. V was trimmed by 5 bases and J by 7 bases, leaving 15 bases between them. The CDR3 is CASSPSQGAEQYF. CDR3 coding DNA: TGTGCCAGCAGTCCCTCCCAGGGAGCTGAGCAGTACTTC.

The chain uses TRBV7-2 and TRBJ2-1; no clear D gene. The germline V gene has CDR1 SGHTA and CDR2 FQGNSA. The V end was cut by 1 base, the J end by 4 bases, with 14 bases between. The CDR3 totals 16 residues. This chain's CDR3 is CASSLEIVPRYNEQFF. The CDR3 DNA reads TGTGCCAGCAGCTTAGAGATTGTCCCCAGATACAATGAGCAGTTCTTC.

The chain links TRBV9 to TRBJ1-1; 9 nucleotides agree with TRBD1. Germline loops: CDR1 SGDLS, CDR2 YYNGEE. The J segment lost 1 base and the V segment lost 4 bases, leaving 11 bases of the junction unmatched. The CDR3 consists of 17 residues. CDR3: CASSPRDRVGGNTEAFF. The CDR3 DNA reads as TGTGCCAGCAGCCCCCGGGACAGGGTCGGAGGGAACACTGAAGCTTTCTTT.

CDR3 nucleotides: TGTGCCAGCAGCGAAGAGGGAGCTGGGACCGGGGAGCTGTTTTTT. This gives the protein CASSEEGAGTGELFF. The rearrangement joins TRBV13 to TRBJ2-2, with a possible D match to TRBD2 (5 bases). This CDR3 has 15 residues. Per the germline V gene, CDR1 is PRHDT and CDR2 is FYEKMQ (reference sequence). Trimming cost V 5 bases and J 5 bases, with 15 bases left between them.

The chain carries TRBV28 and TRBJ1-4; D is possibly TRBD1 (5 bases). V was shortened by 5 bases and J by 7 bases, with 14 bases between the two germline ends. Per the germline V gene, CDR1 is MDHEN and CDR2 is SYDVKM. CDR3 length: 14 amino acids. CDR3: CASSGGVLAEKLFF. In DNA form, the CDR3 reads TGTGCCAGCAGTGGGGGGGTCTTGGCTGAAAAACTGTTTTTT.

This clone is a singleton in its sample. This chain uses TRBV7-2 with TRBJ2-1; no firm D call. CDR3 length: 14 amino acids. V was trimmed by 2 bases and J by 6 bases, leaving 11 bases between them. CDR1 and CDR2 from the germline V gene are SGHTA and FQGNSA. The CDR3 DNA reads as TGTGCCAGCAGCTTAATCCCTGCAGGCAATGAGCAGTTCTTC. Residues: CASSLIPAGNEQFF.

The chain is built from TRBV7-3 and TRBJ2-5, with TRBD2 identical over 9 bases. This CDR3 is built from 15 residues. Germline CDR1 and CDR2: SGHTA and FQGTGA. With V trimmed by 4 bases and J by 2 bases, 5 bases remained unmatched. The CDR3, as DNA: TGTGCCAGCAGCTGGGCGGGAGGGCGTCAAGAGACCCAGTACTTC. As protein: CASSWAGGRQETQYF.

J is TRBJ1-5 and V is TRBV27; D call uncertain. Per the germline V gene, CDR1 is MNHEY and CDR2 is SMNVEV (reference sequence). Trimming took off 3 bases at V and 3 bases at J, with 3 bases between the two ends. This CDR3 is built from 12 residues. The DNA of the CDR3 is TGTGCCAGCAGTTTTCCCAATCAGCCCCAGCATTTT. It specifies CASSFPNQPQHF.

The CDR3 DNA reads TGTGCCAGCAGTGAACGACGACAGGGGACACATAGCAATCAGCCCCAGCATTTT. Its protein product is CASSERRQGTHSNQPQHF. This chain links TRBV2 with TRBJ1-5, with 8 bases aligning to TRBD1. The germline CDR1 and CDR2 sequences are SNHLY and FYNNEI. The CDR3 is 18 residues long. Losses at the gene ends were 2 bases for V and 0 bases for J; bases not matched to a gene: 9.

Of note for this clone: Its ends do not fully match the called genes, so a read error is possible. V and J are TRBV28 and TRBJ1-2; 10 bases match TRBD1. The CDR3 has 15 residues. From germline, CDR1 is MDHEN and CDR2 SYDVKM. CDR3 residues: CATSLSGQGFYGYTF. CDR3 sequence (DNA): TGTGCCACCAGTTTATCGGGACAGGGGTTTTATGGCTACACCTTC.

The rearrangement uses TRBV28 and TRBJ2-2; 8 bases are a match to TRBD2. Unmatched junction bases numbered 13, after V lost 3 bases and J lost 1 base. The CDR3 is 19 residues long. In germline, CDR1 is MDHEN, CDR2 SYDVKM. Written as DNA, the CDR3 is TGTGCCAGCAGTTTTTCCCTTCCAGCGGGAGAAAGGAACACCGGGGAGCTGTTTTTT. It yields the protein CASSFSLPAGERNTGELFF.

The V gene is TRBV19, the J gene TRBJ1-2; D remains unclear. The length of the CDR3 is 14 residues. CDR1 is LNHDA, CDR2 SQIVND, per germline (reference sequence). The V and J ends lost 5 bases and 4 bases respectively, with 14 bases between them. DNA for the CDR3: TGTGCCAGTAGTTACGACCGGGCCGCCTATGGCTACACCTTC. It codes for CASSYDRAAYGYTF.

The chain joins TRBV7-3 to TRBJ2-5; possibly TRBD1 for D (5 bases). The V end was cut by 4 bases, the J end by 0 bases, with 12 bases between. CDR3 length equals 15 residues. The V gene's germline CDR1 is SGHTA and CDR2 FQGTGA. The CDR3 DNA reads TGTGCCAGCAGCTCTACAGGCTCGTACCAAGAGACCCAGTACTTC. This codes for CASSSTGSYQETQYF.

The J gene is TRBJ2-3, the V gene TRBV4-2, with 7 bases matching TRBD2. Losses at the gene ends were 0 bases for V and 1 base for J; bases not matched to a gene: 4. This CDR3 is built from 16 residues. The germline gives CDR1 LGHNA, CDR2 YNFKEQ. The CDR3 DNA reads as TGTGCCAGCAGCCAAGAGGGCGGGAGTGGCACAGATACGCAGTATTTT. The encoded protein is CASSQEGGSGTDTQYF.

V and J are TRBV6-5 and TRBJ1-1; a possible D gene is TRBD1 (6 bases). Germline V gene lookup returns CDR1 MNHEY and CDR2 SVGAGI. The CDR3 has 13 amino acids. V was shortened by 7 bases and J by 4 bases, with 13 bases between the two germline ends. CDR3 DNA sequence: TGTGCCAGCACCCCCGGGGGGCGCACTGAAGCTTTCTTT. This sequence encodes CASTPGGRTEAFF.

The V call is TRBV19, the J call TRBJ2-3; perhaps D is TRBD1 or TRBD2 (5 bases each). Germline-derived CDR1 and CDR2 are LNHDA and SQIVND (reference sequence). The CDR3 consists of 13 residues. V lost 0 bases to trimming and J lost 11 bases, with 12 bases between them. For the CDR3, the DNA is TGTGCCAGTAGTATAGAATTAGGGGACGGGCAGTATTTT. Protein: CASSIELGDGQYF.

The chain couples TRBV19 to TRBJ2-1; D remains ambiguous. The germline gives CDR1 LNHDA, CDR2 SQIVND (reference sequence). V was clipped by 6 bases and J by 5 bases, with 17 bases between them. The CDR3 runs 15 residues. The CDR3 loop is CASRIMASGDNEQFF. The DNA of the CDR3 is TGTGCCAGTAGGATTATGGCTTCAGGCGACAATGAGCAGTTCTTC.

CDR3 coding DNA: TGTGCCAGCAGCCGCCAAGACTACGAGCAGTACTTC. It is translated as CASSRQDYEQYF. The chain uses TRBV5-6 and TRBJ2-7; no clear D. V was clipped by 4 bases and J by 3 bases, with 8 bases between them. CDR3 length: 12 residues. Germline assignment: CDR1 SGHDT and CDR2 YYEEEE.

The chain couples TRBV7-9 to TRBJ2-1; the D is unclear. The germline V gene encodes CDR1 SEHNR and CDR2 FQNEAQ (reference sequence). This CDR3 region has 11 residues. Trimming cost V 7 bases and J 7 bases, with 8 bases left between them. This chain's CDR3 is CASIEGNEQFF. CDR3 sequence (DNA): TGTGCCAGCATCGAAGGGAATGAGCAGTTCTTC.

The chain recombines TRBV28 with TRBJ2-5; D may be TRBD1 (6 bases). The CDR3 has 13 residues. The V gene lost 8 bases and the J gene lost 1 base, with 11 bases spanning the gap. CDR1 is MDHEN, CDR2 SYDVKM, per germline. The chain's CDR3 is CASGTNSQETQYF. CDR3 DNA: TGTGCCAGCGGGACAAATTCCCAAGAGACCCAGTACTTC.